Each of the 20 T cell receptor beta chains below was sequenced from the same sample in a study of human T cells and chemical hapten exposure. TCRdb re-derived calls from the RACE reads in MiXCR, one entry per CDR3 protein. This sample has under 200,000 distinct CDR3 sequences, with 25% to 35% found just once. Described time point: pre-sensitization, week 0. Treatment reported: therapeutic diphenylcyclopropenone sensitization with weekly scalp DPC. The material sequenced was whole blood, taken in connection with sensitization to the hapten diphenylcyclopropenone (DPC). These receptors all stem from a woman in her thirties with alopecia areata. Some clones in this sample may be carry-over from other donors' samples.

The chain uses TRBV29-1 and TRBJ1-1; tentative D call: TRBD1 (5 bases). V was clipped by 4 bases and J by 4 bases, with 16 bases between them. The germline gives CDR1 SQVTM, CDR2 ANQGSEA. The CDR3 runs to 14 residues. CDR3 loop: CSVASIQVSTEAFF. The CDR3 DNA is TGCAGCGTTGCCTCGATACAGGTCAGCACTGAAGCTTTCTTT.

The CDR3 region has the DNA TGCAGTGCTAGAGAAGTGCAGGGGCGGGGGACTGAAGCTTTCTTT. It encodes CSAREVQGRGTEAFF. The V call is TRBV20-1, the J call TRBJ1-1; maybe TRBD1 (6 bases). CDR1 and CDR2 from the germline V gene are DFQATT and SNEGSKA (reference sequence). V lost 0 bases and J 5 bases, leaving 16 bases between the germline ends. This CDR3 region has 15 residues.

V and J are TRBV5-6 and TRBJ1-5, with a tentative D call TRBD1 (5 bases). The germline V gene has CDR1 SGHDT and CDR2 YYEEEE. This CDR3 has 15 amino acids. Trimming took off 3 bases at V and 3 bases at J, with 13 bases between the two ends. In DNA, the CDR3 is TGTGCCAGCAGCTCCTACGACAGACCCAATCAGCCCCAGCATTTT. Its translation: CASSSYDRPNQPQHF.

In its sample, this clonotype was seen a few times. This chain joins TRBV11-2 and TRBJ2-5; D remains ambiguous. Trimming pared 2 bases from V and 5 bases from J, leaving 18 bases between. The CDR3 sequence is 16 residues long. Germline loops: CDR1 SGHAT, CDR2 FQNNGV. CDR3 nucleotide sequence: TGTGCCAGCAGCTTATCTACGGGTCGCCCCAGGGAGACCCAGTACTTC. Its protein is CASSLSTGRPRETQYF.

This clonotype was observed a few times. In nucleotides, the CDR3 is TGTGCCAGCAGTCCATTGGATAGACGTTCACCCCTCCACTTT. Its translation: CASSPLDRRSPLHF. The rearrangement uses TRBV27 and TRBJ1-6; no firm D call. Per germline, CDR1 MNHEY and CDR2 SMNVEV (reference sequence). The CDR3 is 14 residues long. Trimming removed 5 bases at V and 9 bases at J, with 14 bases between.

This chain connects TRBV28 to TRBJ1-2; the D is unclear. The CDR3 loop spans 15 amino acids. Looked up from germline, CDR1 is MDHEN and CDR2 is SYDVKM. The ends were cut back, 7 bases at V and 7 bases at J, with 22 bases in the middle. CDR3 sequence (DNA): TGTGCCAGCACCTTCGAAGGCTCCCCCAAGGCTGGCTACACCTTC. It encodes CASTFEGSPKAGYTF.

This clonotype was seen a few times. The chain couples TRBV4-1 to TRBJ1-1; TRBD1 agrees at 9 bases. The germline V gene encodes CDR1 MGHRA and CDR2 YSYEKL. The CDR3 length is 16 residues. The junction had 8 bases not matched to a gene; V was cut back by 6 bases and J by 0 bases. CDR3 loop: CASRMDRGSLNTEAFF. In DNA form, the CDR3 reads TGCGCCAGCAGGATGGACAGGGGTAGCCTGAACACTGAAGCTTTCTTT.

This rearrangement joins TRBV28 to TRBJ1-1, with a possible D match to TRBD1 (6 bases). Germline CDR1 reads MDHEN; CDR2 reads SYDVKM. The germline V and J ends were trimmed by 3 bases and 4 bases, with 9 bases remaining between them. This CDR3 spans 13 amino acids. CDR3: CASSFGQLTEAFF. CDR3 sequence (DNA): TGTGCCAGCAGTTTTGGACAGCTCACTGAAGCTTTCTTT.

Only a few counts were recorded for this clonotype. This sequence joins TRBV20-1 and TRBJ2-2; D is possibly TRBD1 (6 bases). V shed 5 bases and J shed 6 bases, with 16 bases lying between them. This CDR3 region has 14 residues. In germline, CDR1 is DFQATT, CDR2 SNEGSKA (reference sequence). The CDR3 DNA sequence: TGCAGTGCTTTACGCCCCCCAGGGGCCGGGGAGCTGTTTTTT. It encodes CSALRPPGAGELFF.

The chain employs TRBV9 and TRBJ1-2; perhaps TRBD1 as D (6 bases). The CDR3 length is 14 residues. The germline gives CDR1 SGDLS, CDR2 YYNGEE. V lost 6 bases, J lost 1 base, and 13 bases lay in between. As DNA, the CDR3 is TGTGCCAGCACCCCAGGGACAAATAACTATGGCTACACCTTC. This translates into CASTPGTNNYGYTF. Variable domain in full (rest from reference TRBV9 and TRBJ1-2): DSGVTQTPKHLITATGQRVTLRCSPRSGDLSVYWYQQSLDQGLQFLIQYYNGEERAKGNILERFSAQQFPDLHSELNLSSLELGDSALYFCASTPGTNNYGYTFGSGTRLTVV.

This clonotype was found many times. Relative to the germline gene, one junction end is altered; a read error may explain this. The CDR3 DNA reads as TGTGCCAGCAGCTTAGCAGGGGGGAACACTGAAGCTTTCTTT. Translation gives CASSLAGGNTEAFF. The gene calls are TRBV5-1 and TRBJ1-1; the match to TRBD1 covers 7 bases. The CDR3 totals 14 residues. In germline, CDR1 is SGHRS, CDR2 YFSETQ.

The chain combines TRBV4-3 with TRBJ1-2, with D possibly being TRBD1 (5 bases). Germline V gives CDR1 LGHNA, CDR2 YSLEER. This CDR3 has 15 residues. Trimming cost V 1 base and J 4 bases, with 13 bases left between them. The CDR3 DNA reads TGCGCCAGCAGCCAAGGCGGGGCAGGAGGCTATGGCTACACCTTC. Its protein is CASSQGGAGGYGYTF.

This clonotype was observed a few times. The chain has TRBV12-3 or TRBV12-4 and TRBJ2-1, with D possibly being TRBD1 or TRBD2 (5 bases each). The CDR3 consists of 14 residues. V was shortened by 7 bases and J by 0 bases, with 10 bases between the two germline ends. DNA for the CDR3: TGTGCCAGCATCAGGGACCTCTCCTACAATGAGCAGTTCTTC. Its protein is CASIRDLSYNEQFF.

The rearrangement uses TRBV9 and TRBJ2-7, with D unclear. Per germline, CDR1 SGDLS and CDR2 YYNGEE. The V and J ends lost 4 bases and 6 bases respectively, with 14 bases between them. The CDR3 is 13 residues long. Here the CDR3 DNA reads TGTGCCAGCAGCACGAATTTTTGGAGCGAGCAGTACTTC. Translated, it gives CASSTNFWSEQYF.

This clonotype was observed a few times. The V and J genes are TRBV5-6 and TRBJ2-7; TRBD2 aligns across 7 bases. CDR1 is SGHDT and CDR2 is YYEEEE in the germline V gene. This CDR3 is 15 amino acids long. Losses at the gene ends were 3 bases for V and 2 bases for J; bases not matched to a gene: 8. CDR3 DNA: TGTGCCAGCAGCTCGACGAAGCGGGGAGCCTACGAGCAGTACTTC. Its translation: CASSSTKRGAYEQYF. The entire variable domain, with the rest obtained from reference TRBV5-6 and TRBJ2-7, is as follows: DAGVTQSPTHLIKTRGQQVTLRCSPKSGHDTVSWYQQALGQGPQFIFQYYEEEERQRGNFPDRFSGHQFPNYSSELNVNALLLGDSALYLCASSSTKRGAYEQYFGPGTRLTVT.

The V gene is TRBV9, the J gene TRBJ1-6, with D maybe TRBD1 (6 bases). V gave up 3 bases and J gave up 8 bases, with 12 bases separating them. The CDR3 is 14 residues long. Per germline, CDR1 SGDLS and CDR2 YYNGEE. CDR3 loop: CASSAGQLDSPLHF. The CDR3 nucleotides read TGTGCCAGCAGCGCCGGACAGCTGGATTCACCCCTCCACTTT. The full variable domain, with the rest looked up from reference TRBV9 and TRBJ1-6, is DSGVTQTPKHLITATGQRVTLRCSPRSGDLSVYWYQQSLDQGLQFLIQYYNGEERAKGNILERFSAQQFPDLHSELNLSSLELGDSALYFCASSAGQLDSPLHFGNGTRLTVT.

This clonotype has a handful of counts. V and J are TRBV12-3 or TRBV12-4 and TRBJ2-1; 14 bases are shared with TRBD2. CDR3 size: 16 residues. Trimming cost V 7 bases and J 4 bases; bases outside gene matches: 6. This chain's CDR3 is CASTGLAGANYNEQFF. The DNA for the CDR3 is TGTGCCAGCACGGGACTAGCGGGGGCAAATTACAATGAGCAGTTCTTC.

The chain couples TRBV4-1 to TRBJ1-1; D might be TRBD1 (5 bases). The CDR3 length is 13 residues. Germline lookup yields CDR1 MGHRA and CDR2 YSYEKL. Trimming stripped 1 base from V and 11 bases from J, with 14 bases between. The CDR3 here is CASSQVSAGSAFF. The CDR3 DNA sequence: TGCGCCAGCAGCCAAGTTTCTGCAGGGAGCGCTTTCTTT.

V and J are TRBV6-2 or TRBV6-3 and TRBJ2-2; the D is unclear. V gave up 2 bases and J gave up 3 bases, with 13 bases separating them. Germline-derived CDR1 and CDR2 are MNHEY and SVGEGT. CDR3 size: 16 residues. The CDR3 DNA is TGTGCCAGCAGTTACGGAGTCCGGTCGGACACCGGGGAGCTGTTTTTT. Translating gives CASSYGVRSDTGELFF.

V and J are TRBV15 and TRBJ1-5; 9 bases line up with TRBD1. Germline lookup yields CDR1 LNHNV and CDR2 YYDKDF (reference sequence). This CDR3 comprises 13 residues. The V and J ends lost 7 bases and 4 bases, in that order; junction bases with no gene match: 2. Here the CDR3 reads CATTGQGNQPQHF. The CDR3 nucleotides read TGTGCCACCACCGGACAGGGGAATCAGCCCCAGCATTTT.